This is a list of T cell receptor beta chains from one sample in a study of kidney transplant recipient with SARS-CoV-2 infection. MiXCR, applied by TCRdb to the reads, yields one record per CDR3 protein. The table lists under 250,000 distinct CDR3 sequences, 25% to 35% of them singletons. The sample here was a blood sample, taken at baseline and on roughly day 120 from a kidney transplant recipient. Receptors originate from a young adult male patient who had COVID-19 and was a kidney transplant recipient. Some T cells here may be from the graft donor. Each CDR3 is given with its conserved first and last residue. A D gene is named only where the DNA matches it firmly. Clone size appears in some rows only: once, few, many, or a class for an expanded clone.

14 many TRBJ1-1 . TRBV9 TGTGCCAGCAGCCCCACGGGGAAGAACACTGAAGCTTTCTTT CASSPTGKNTEAFF
17 many TRBJ2-3 . TRBV21-1 TGTGCCAGCAGTGTGCTGATAGCTACAGTCATGCAAGATACGCAGTATTTT CASSVLIATVMQDTQYF
13 many TRBJ2-1 . TRBV29-1 TGCAGCGTTGAAGAACTCCCTGGGGGTGAGCAGTTCTTC CSVEELPGGEQFF
15 . TRBJ2-2 TRBD1 TRBV24-1 TGTGCCACCAGTGGGGGACAGGGGGCGCTTAGTGAGCTGTTTTTT CATSGGQGALSELFF
12 many TRBJ2-2 TRBD2 TRBV2 TGTGCCAGCACCGCGGGAGCCGGGGAGCTGTTTTTT CASTAGAGELFF
15 many TRBJ1-5 . TRBV14 TGTGCCAGCAGCCAAGGGGGGCTGGGCAATCAGCCCCAGCATTTT CASSQGGLGNQPQHF
17 many TRBJ1-2 . TRBV19 TGTGCCAGTAGTAATTCGGCGACAAATCGAAAGACCTATGGCTACACCTTC CASSNSATNRKTYGYTF
15 . TRBJ1-3 . TRBV20-1 TGCAGTGCTAGAGGGAGAGTAAGCTCTGGAAACACCATATATTTT CSARGRVSSGNTIYF
13 few TRBJ1-1 . TRBV14 TGTGCCAGCAGCCAAGACGGGAGGACTGAAGCTTTCTTT CASSQDGRTEAFF
15 . TRBJ2-3 . TRBV18 TGTGCCAGCTCACCATTTGAGCGTAGCACAGATACGCAGTATTTT CASSPFERSTDTQYF
19 many TRBJ2-7 TRBD2 TRBV27 TGTGCCAGCAGTTTATCGGTTGCGGCTAGCGGGAGTATAACGGGTGAGCAGTACTTC CASSLSVAASGSITGEQYF
12 many TRBJ1-3 . TRBV11-2 TGTGCCAGCGGGCTCTCTGGAAACACCATATATTTT CASGLSGNTIYF
17 few TRBJ1-2 . TRBV3-1 TGTGCCAGCAGCTATGTAGTCACCCTTCGAAAGACCTATGGCTACACCTTC CASSYVVTLRKTYGYTF
13 many TRBJ2-2 . TRBV20-1 TGCAGTGCTCCCCAGGGGAACACCGGGGAGCTGTTTTTT CSAPQGNTGELFF
15 many TRBJ2-7 . TRBV20-1 TGCAGTGCTAGATACAAAGGCGGTTCCCGGTACGAGCAGTACTTC CSARYKGGSRYEQYF
17 many TRBJ1-2 . TRBV11-3 TGTGCCAGCAGCTGGAGACTCGATCTCGGAAAGACCTATGGCTACACCTTC CASSWRLDLGKTYGYTF
17 many TRBJ1-2 . TRBV7-8 TGTGCCAGCAGCACCCACGTGTTTACCCGAAAGACCTATGGCTACACCTTC CASSTHVFTRKTYGYTF
15 many TRBJ2-7 . TRBV9 TGTGCCAGCAGCGAGGGCCCGGGGGCCTCCTACGAGCAGTACTTC CASSEGPGASYEQYF
15 many TRBJ2-1 TRBD2 TRBV6-5 TGTGCCAGCAGTTATTCCGGGACTAAGGGAAATGAGCAGTTCTTC CASSYSGTKGNEQFF
14 many TRBJ1-1 . TRBV7-9 TGTGCCAGCAGCTTATTCTCACCGAACACTGAAGCTTTCTTT CASSLFSPNTEAFF
17 many TRBJ1-2 . TRBV12-2 TGTGCAAGTCGCACCTCAGTGACTCCACGAAAGACCTATGGCTACACCTTC CASRTSVTPRKTYGYTF
13 . TRBJ1-2 TRBD1 TRBV20-1 TGCAGTGCCCCTGGGACAGGGAACTATGGCTACACCTTC CSAPGTGNYGYTF
15 many TRBJ2-2 TRBD2 TRBV28 TGTGCCAGCAGGACCTCGGCGGGAGTCTCCGGGGAGCTGTTTTTT CASRTSAGVSGELFF
14 many TRBJ2-7 TRBD1 TRBV3-1 TGTGCCAGCAGCCAAGTGGACAGGGGGTACGAGCAGTACTTC CASSQVDRGYEQYF
16 few TRBJ1-2 . TRBV5-4 TGTGCCAGCAGAGCCTTCGTACCAGGAAAGACCTATGGCTACACCTTC CASRAFVPGKTYGYTF
17 many TRBJ1-1 . TRBV3-1 TGTGCCAGCAGCCTCGTCAGTCCCATTTCAATTCGCACTGAAGCTTTCTTT CASSLVSPISIRTEAFF
16 . TRBJ1-2 . TRBV5-7 TGTGCCAGCATTGGAATTCTTGCGAGAAAGACCTATGGCTACACCTTC CASIGILARKTYGYTF
17 many TRBJ1-2 . TRBV12-5 TGTGCTAGTGGTTGCGTATATTTGCAGGGAAAGACCTATGGCTACACCTTC CASGCVYLQGKTYGYTF
17 many TRBJ1-5 . TRBV2 TGTGCCAGCAGTGAAGCAGGTGCAACGGGAATGTCTCAGCCCCAGCATTTT CASSEAGATGMSQPQHF
12 . TRBJ1-1 . TRBV29-1 TGCAGCGTGAGGACAGATAACACTGAAGCTCTCTTT CSVRTDNTEALF
14 many TRBJ2-7 . TRBV5-4 TGTGCCAGCAGCGCCGGGGGTAGCGACTACGAGCAGTACTTC CASSAGGSDYEQYF
15 many TRBJ2-7 TRBD2 TRBV7-3 TGTGCCAGCAGCTTAGATGGGACTAGAACTTACGAGCAGTACTTC CASSLDGTRTYEQYF
14 many TRBJ2-7 . TRBV9 TGTGCCAGCAGCGTAGGCGGCCGGAGGGACGAGCAGTACTTC CASSVGGRRDEQYF
15 many TRBJ2-7 . TRBV28 TGTGCCAGCATCTACAGCGGGCGACCTCCCTACGAGCAGTACTTC CASIYSGRPPYEQYF
14 many TRBJ1-1 TRBD1 TRBV5-4 TGTGCCAGCAGCTTGGAGGGGGCAGGGGCTGAAGCTTTCTTT CASSLEGAGAEAFF
16 many TRBJ1-2 . TRBV5-8 TGTGCCAGCAGCTTCGGTCATCCACGAAAGACCTATGGCTACACCTTC CASSFGHPRKTYGYTF
16 many TRBJ1-2 . TRBV5-5 TGTGCCAGCTCAATGCTTGTCTCGCGAAAGACCTATGGCTACACCTTC CASSMLVSRKTYGYTF
18 many TRBJ2-2 . TRBV3-1 TGTGCCAGCAGCCTAGTTCTTCCCATTTCAGGCTTGACCGGGGAGCTGTTTTTT CASSLVLPISGLTGELFF
17 many TRBJ1-2 . TRBV6-8 TGTGCCAGCAGTCAAGGGAGACGCTCTAGAAAGACCTATGGCTACACCTTC CASSQGRRSRKTYGYTF
14 many TRBJ2-1 TRBD1 TRBV11-3 TGTGCCAGCAGCAGGGACAGGGCCTACAATGAGCAGTTCTTC CASSRDRAYNEQFF
17 many TRBJ1-2 . TRBV25-1 TGTGCCAGCAGTCTGAGCACAGAACTGGGAAAGACCTATGGCTACACCTTC CASSLSTELGKTYGYTF
15 many TRBJ1-5 . TRBV5-1 TGCGCCAGCAGCTTGGGTGGGCCTAGCAATCAGCCCCAGCATTTT CASSLGGPSNQPQHF
16 many TRBJ1-1 . TRBV12-3/TRBV12-4 TGTGCCAGCAGCTTACTACAAGCGGCCGGTCTTCGTGAAGCTTTCTTT CASSLLQAAGLREAFF
17 many TRBJ1-2 . TRBV7-7 TGTGCCAGCAGCTCTCCATTTAAGTGCCGAAAGACCTATGGCTACACCTTC CASSSPFKCRKTYGYTF
17 . TRBJ2-4 . TRBV19 TGTGCCAGTAGGCCGGATACAGGAGATCTAGCCAAAAACATTCAGTACTTC CASRPDTGDLAKNIQYF
16 many TRBJ1-4 . TRBV7-9 TGTGCCAGCAGCACCCAACGGCCCATCTCCGATGAAAAACTGTTTTTT CASSTQRPISDEKLFF
17 few TRBJ1-2 . TRBV15 TGTGCCACCAGCCGGTACGTAAGGTGTGGAAAGACCTATGGCTACACCTTC CATSRYVRCGKTYGYTF
17 many TRBJ1-4 . TRBV6-5 TGTGCCAGCAGTTACGGTCCAGGTACTGCAACTAATGAAAAACTGTTTTTT CASSYGPGTATNEKLFF